A single sample is the source of the 12 T cell receptor beta chains below, sequenced in a study of blood T cell repertoires in COVID-19. Clones were read by immunoSEQ multiplex PCR, and TCRdb kept only the in-frame ones, dropping some. The repertoire holds 180,000 or so clones, around four fifths seen once, with roughly 13% in the top ten. The specimen was PBMCs or T cells enriched from blood (not recorded which). The receptors were sampled from a woman aged 55-70 years who had recovered from COVID-19.

A few counts support this clone. The V and J genes are TRBV19 and TRBJ1-5; possible D gene TRBD1, 6 bases. This CDR3 comprises 14 residues. Germline CDR1 and CDR2: LNHDA and SQIVND (reference sequence). V gave up 6 bases and J gave up 0 bases, with 9 bases separating them. In DNA, the CDR3 is TGTGCCAGTAGCGGACAGCCTAGCAATCAGCCCCAGCATTTT. Translated, it gives CASSGQPSNQPQHF.

The chain has TRBV5-1 and TRBJ1-1; 7 positions match TRBD1. With V trimmed by 0 bases and J by 1 base, 9 bases remained unmatched. Germline V gives CDR1 SGHRS, CDR2 YFSETQ. The CDR3 runs to 17 residues. CDR3 nucleotides: TGCGCCAGCAGCTTGGTCGGGAAGGGGGCTTGGAACACTGAAGCTTTCTTT. This encodes CASSLVGKGAWNTEAFF.

This clone came up once. This sequence joins TRBV19 and TRBJ2-2, with 7 bases that match TRBD1. The CDR3 spans 14 residues. V lost 6 bases, J lost 4 bases, and 5 bases stayed unmatched. Germline CDR1 and CDR2: LNHDA and SQIVND (reference sequence). The CDR3 loop is CASRDTGVTGELFF. As DNA, the CDR3 is TGTGCCAGTAGGGACACAGGGGTCACCGGGGAGCTGTTTTTT.

This clone was seen more than once but under ten times. The chain uses TRBV6-9 and TRBJ1-3; no reliable D call. V gave up 6 bases and J gave up 4 bases, with 13 bases separating them. Germline V gene lookup returns CDR1 MNHGY and CDR2 SVAAGI. The CDR3 length is 14 residues. The CDR3 here is CASSPTIRGNTIYF. In DNA form, the CDR3 reads TGTGCCAGCAGCCCGACTATTCGGGGAAACACCATATATTTT.

This clone was recorded once. This chain joins TRBV4-2 and TRBJ2-7, with TRBD2 matching 15 bases. J lost 10 bases, V lost 0 bases, and 10 bases had no gene match. The CDR3 length is 17 residues. Germline V gene data show CDR1 as LGHNA and CDR2 as YNFKEQ. The CDR3, as DNA: TGTGCCAGCAGCCAAGATCCAGGACTAGCGGGAGGGGGGAGACAGTACTTC. This gives the protein CASSQDPGLAGGGRQYF.

The chain is built from TRBV27 and TRBJ1-3; 7 positions match TRBD1. J was trimmed by 0 bases and V by 0 bases; bases with no gene match: 8. The germline gives CDR1 MNHEY, CDR2 SMNVEV (reference sequence). The CDR3 runs 18 residues. CDR3 coding DNA: TGTGCCAGCAGTTTATCGGGACAGCCCAGGGGCTCTGGAAACACCATATATTTT. Amino acid sequence: CASSLSGQPRGSGNTIYF.

The chain employs TRBV15 and TRBJ2-2; no definite D call. This CDR3 has 13 residues. CDR1 and CDR2 from the germline V gene are LNHNV and YYDKDF (reference sequence). V was cut by 1 base and J by 5 bases, with 5 bases left in between. The CDR3 region is CATSRALTGELFF. The CDR3 DNA sequence: TGTGCCACCAGCAGAGCCTTGACCGGGGAGCTGTTTTTT.

CDR3 in DNA: TGTGCCAGTCGTCCCAGGGGCAGCTCCTACAATGAGCAGTTCTTC. This gives the protein CASRPRGSSYNEQFF. The chain has TRBV19 and TRBJ2-1, with a weak D call TRBD1 (6 bases). Germline CDR1 reads LNHDA; CDR2 reads SQIVND (reference sequence). This CDR3 spans 15 amino acids. Between the trimmed V and J ends, which lost 8 bases and 0 bases, there was a span of 14 bases.

The chain uses TRBV4-1 and TRBJ2-1; 11 positions match TRBD2. V trimming: 6 bases; J trimming: 0 bases; junction bases outside the gene matches: 13. The CDR3 has 19 amino acids. The V gene's germline CDR1 is MGHRA and CDR2 YSYEKL. The CDR3: CASSQKPGLAASSYNEQFF. DNA for the CDR3: TGCGCCAGCAGTCAAAAACCGGGACTAGCGGCCAGCTCCTACAATGAGCAGTTCTTC.

This chain joins TRBV24-1 and TRBJ2-2; TRBD2 matches 7 bases. Germline V gene lookup returns CDR1 KGHDR and CDR2 SFDVKD. J was trimmed by 3 bases and V by 6 bases; bases with no gene match: 3. The CDR3 is 14 amino acids. The CDR3 coding sequence is TGTGCCACCAGTCGGACTAGTGACACCGGGGAGCTGTTTTTT. This gives the protein CATSRTSDTGELFF.

The J gene is TRBJ1-2, the V gene TRBV30, with D maybe TRBD1 (5 bases). V shed 3 bases and J shed 5 bases, with 10 bases lying between them. Germline V lookup: CDR1 GTSNPN, CDR2 SVGIG (reference sequence). This CDR3 spans 12 amino acids. CDR3 sequence: CAWSLTGYGYTF. The DNA for the CDR3 is TGTGCCTGGAGCCTTACAGGTTATGGCTACACCTTC.

This chain links TRBV7-6 with TRBJ1-3, with unresolved D. The germline CDR1 and CDR2 sequences are SGHVS and FNYEAQ. The CDR3 is made up of 17 amino acids. The V gene lost 0 bases and the J gene lost 0 bases, with 12 bases spanning the gap. The CDR3: CASSLAHGGSSGNTIYF. Written as DNA, the CDR3 is TGTGCCAGCAGCTTAGCGCATGGAGGGAGCTCTGGAAACACCATATATTTT.